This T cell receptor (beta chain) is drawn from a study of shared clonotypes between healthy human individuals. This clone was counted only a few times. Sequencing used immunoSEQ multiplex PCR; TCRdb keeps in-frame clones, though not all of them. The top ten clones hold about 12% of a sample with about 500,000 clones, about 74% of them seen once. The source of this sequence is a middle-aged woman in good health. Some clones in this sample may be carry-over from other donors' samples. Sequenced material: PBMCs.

This CDR3 reads CASSAAANQPQHF. In DNA, the CDR3 is TGCGCCAGCAGTGCGGCGGCTAATCAGCCCCAGCATTTT. The V gene is TRBV10-1, the J gene TRBJ1-5; the D is unclear. Trimming removed 4 bases from V and 4 bases from J, with 8 bases in between. The germline CDR1 and CDR2 sequences are WNHNN and SYGVQD (reference sequence). CDR3 size: 13 residues.